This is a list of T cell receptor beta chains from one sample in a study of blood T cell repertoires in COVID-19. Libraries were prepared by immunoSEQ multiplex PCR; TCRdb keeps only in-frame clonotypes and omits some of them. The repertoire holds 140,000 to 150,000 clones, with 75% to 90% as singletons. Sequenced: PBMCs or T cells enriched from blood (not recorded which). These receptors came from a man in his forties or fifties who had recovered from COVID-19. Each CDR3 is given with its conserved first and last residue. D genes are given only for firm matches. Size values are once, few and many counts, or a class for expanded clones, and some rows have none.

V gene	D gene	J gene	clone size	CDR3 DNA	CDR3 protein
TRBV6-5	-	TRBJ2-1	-	TGTGCCAGCAGTTACTCGGAGGGGCGAAATGAGCAGTTCTTC	CASSYSEGRNEQFF
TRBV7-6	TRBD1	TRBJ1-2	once	TGTGCCAGCAGCTTAATGACAGGGGCTAACTATGGCTACACCTTC	CASSLMTGANYGYTF
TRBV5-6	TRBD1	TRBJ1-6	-	TGTGCCAGCAGCTTGCCGGGACAGGTCAATTCACCCCTCCACTTT	CASSLPGQVNSPLHF
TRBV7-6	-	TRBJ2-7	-	TGTGCCAGCAGCCAGTTCCGTCACGAGCAGTACTTC	CASSQFRHEQYF
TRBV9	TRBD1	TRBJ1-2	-	TGTGCCAGCAGCCCGACGGACAGGGCGTACTATGGCTACACCTTC	CASSPTDRAYYGYTF
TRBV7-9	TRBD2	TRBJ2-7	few	TGTGCCAGCAGCTCCGGGACTACGTACGAGCAGTACTTC	CASSSGTTYEQYF
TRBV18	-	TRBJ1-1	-	TGTGCCAGCTCACCACTTGGCACGTTTAGGGGGAACACTGAAGCTTTCTTT	CASSPLGTFRGNTEAFF
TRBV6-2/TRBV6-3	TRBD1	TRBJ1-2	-	TGTGCCAGCAGCTCGGGACAGCTCTATGGCTACACCTTC	CASSSGQLYGYTF
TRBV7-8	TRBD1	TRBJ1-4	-	TGTGCCAGCAGCATCTCAGGGACAGGATTTGAAAAACTGTTTTTT	CASSISGTGFEKLFF
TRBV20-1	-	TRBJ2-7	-	TGCAGTGCGCAGGGTGTGGGAGAGCAGTACTTC	CSAQGVGEQYF
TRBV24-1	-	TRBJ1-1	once	TGTGCCACCAGTGACCGCAGGGGAGCTGAAGCTTTCTTT	CATSDRRGAEAFF
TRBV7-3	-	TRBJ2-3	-	TGTGCCAGCAGCTTAACGGGGGCGGGCCGCACAGATACGCAGTATTTT	CASSLTGAGRTDTQYF
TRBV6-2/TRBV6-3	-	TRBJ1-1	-	TGTGCCAGCAGTGCCGTCTGGGAGGGCACTGAAGCTTTCTTT	CASSAVWEGTEAFF
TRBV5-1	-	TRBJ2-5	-	TGCGCCAGCATGGCCACCTTACAAGAGACCCAGTACTTC	CASMATLQETQYF
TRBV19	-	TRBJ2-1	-	TGTGCCAGTAGTATAGGGAGGGGGCATCAACCCGCGGGCCACAATGAGCAGTTCTTC	CASSIGRGHQPAGHNEQFF